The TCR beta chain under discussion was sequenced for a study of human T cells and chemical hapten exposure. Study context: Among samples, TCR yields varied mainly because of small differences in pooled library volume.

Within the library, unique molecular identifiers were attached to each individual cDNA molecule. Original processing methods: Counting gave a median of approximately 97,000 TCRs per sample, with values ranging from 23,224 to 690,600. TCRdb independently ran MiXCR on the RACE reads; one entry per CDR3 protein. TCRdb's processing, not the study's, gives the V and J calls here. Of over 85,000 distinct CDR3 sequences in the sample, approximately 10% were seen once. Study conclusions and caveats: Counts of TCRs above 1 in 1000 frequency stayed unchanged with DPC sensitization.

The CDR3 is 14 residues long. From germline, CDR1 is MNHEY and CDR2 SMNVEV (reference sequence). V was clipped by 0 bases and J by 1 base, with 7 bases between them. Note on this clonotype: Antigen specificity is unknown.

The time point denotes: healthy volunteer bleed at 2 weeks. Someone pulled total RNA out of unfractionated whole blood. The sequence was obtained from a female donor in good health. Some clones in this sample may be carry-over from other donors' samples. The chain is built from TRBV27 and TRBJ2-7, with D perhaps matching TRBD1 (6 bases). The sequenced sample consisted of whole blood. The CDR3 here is CASSLSTGSYEQYF. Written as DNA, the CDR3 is TGTGCCAGCAGTTTATCGACAGGATCCTACGAGCAGTACTTC.